This is a list of T cell receptor beta chains from one sample in a study of cytomegalovirus exposure and HLA in healthy donors. Using immunoSEQ multiplex PCR, the repertoire was profiled, and TCRdb retains in-frame clones only, with some absent. The sample holds 55,000 to 80,000 clones, under 80% seen once. The sample taken for sequencing was PBMCs. All receptors come from a woman in her 30s in good health and CMV-seronegative. Each CDR3 is given with its conserved first and last residue. The order of the fields is D gene, V gene, J gene, CDR3 DNA, CDR3 protein. The D gene is left open where the match is weak.

>NA|TRBV4-1|TRBJ1-1
TGCGCCAGCAGCCCAGCCCCGGGGAACACTGAAGCTTTCTTT
CASSPAPGNTEAFF
>TRBD2|TRBV13|TRBJ2-7
TGTGCCAGCAGTAGATGGACTAGCGGCCCCTACGAGCAGTACTTC
CASSRWTSGPYEQYF
>NA|TRBV5-1|TRBJ2-7
TGCGCCAGCAGCCAGGGACTTGCCCCTTCCTCCTACGAGCAGTACTTC
CASSQGLAPSSYEQYF
>TRBD2|TRBV5-5|TRBJ2-2
TGTGCCAGCAGCTTTGGACTAGCGACTGGGGAGCTGTTTTTT
CASSFGLATGELFF
>NA|TRBV19|TRBJ1-5
TGTGCCAGTAGTCAGTCGAGGAATCAGCCCCAGCATTTT
CASSQSRNQPQHF
>NA|TRBV30|TRBJ2-4
TGTGCCTGGAGGGAGGCTAGCTTATTCCTAGCCAAAAACATTCAGTACTTC
CAWREASLFLAKNIQYF
>TRBD1|TRBV5-1|TRBJ2-7
TGCGCCAGCAGCTTGGGACAGGGGAGTACCTACGAGCAGTACTTC
CASSLGQGSTYEQYF
>NA|TRBV21-1|TRBJ2-3
TGTGCCAGCACTTCAGCGGGAGGGCCGAGCACAGATACGCAGTATTTT
CASTSAGGPSTDTQYF
>TRBD1|TRBV11-1|TRBJ2-2
TGTGCCAGCAGCTTGGGACAGGGGTACACCGGGGAGCTGTTTTTT
CASSLGQGYTGELFF
>NA|TRBV5-5|TRBJ2-7
TGTGCCAGCAGCTTGGTCCCCAGCGGCGAGCAGTACTTC
CASSLVPSGEQYF
>NA|TRBV6-4|TRBJ2-1
TGTGCCAGCAGTGACTCAGCAGGGGACTACAATGAGCAGTTCTTC
CASSDSAGDYNEQFF
>TRBD2|TRBV19|TRBJ2-1
TGTGCCAGTAGTATAGATCAGGCTAGCGGCACCTACAATGAGCAGTTCTTC
CASSIDQASGTYNEQFF
>TRBD2|TRBV4-3|TRBJ2-1
TGCGCCAGCAGTTTTAGCGGGAGGGGGGATGAGCAGTTCTTC
CASSFSGRGDEQFF
>NA|TRBV6-1|TRBJ2-7
TGTGCCAGCACCCCCCGGGGAGGATCCTACGAGCAGTACTTC
CASTPRGGSYEQYF
>TRBD1|TRBV6-1|TRBJ2-3
TGTGCCAGCGGACAGGGGTTTTTGGGAGATACGCAGTATTTT
CASGQGFLGDTQYF
>TRBD2|TRBV7-3|TRBJ2-1
TGTGCCAGCAGCTCAAGGACTAGCGGGAAGTATGAGCAGTTCTTC
CASSSRTSGKYEQFF